This TCR beta chain is from a study of T cells in tuberculosis. The study's findings and limits: GMM-specific TCRs were nearer to active tuberculosis alpha repertoires, suggesting expansion.

The V gene lost 4 bases and the J gene lost 5 bases, with 17 bases spanning the gap. This CDR3 is 15 amino acids long. The germline V gene encodes CDR1 MDHEN and CDR2 SYDVKM. The protocol was immunoSEQ multiplex PCR, while the TCRdb copy is restricted to in-frame clones and leaves out a portion. The profile shows roughly 32,000 clones, over 85% of them singletons. Time point indicated: new active TB diagnosis, blood taken before or within 7 days of starting treatment. HIV-seronegative South African adults aged 18 years or older had newly diagnosed active tuberculosis. Tuberculosis was confirmed by positive sputum smear and/or M. tuberculosis culture. Unsorted cryopreserved PBMC were sequenced, averaging about 92,000 T cells per clinical donor. Comment on this clone: Its target is unknown.

The sequencing here drew on PBMCs, taken at tuberculosis diagnosis. The gene calls are TRBV28 and TRBJ1-1; the D gene is possibly TRBD1 (6 bases). This TCR derives from an adult with tuberculosis. In DNA form, the CDR3 reads TGTGCCAGCAGTTCGCCTCAGGGGTGGGGAACTGAAGCTTTCTTT. As protein: CASSSPQGWGTEAFF.